The present TCR beta chain was sequenced within a study of blood T cells in healthy people across ages. PCR was performed a second time for about 7 to 12 cycles using a sample-barcoded 5' primer and a J-beta primer mix. TCRdb analysed the 5' RACE reads with MiXCR anew, one entry per CDR3 protein. The sample has 1.8 million or so distinct CDR3 sequences, around 40% seen once. This clonotype turned up a few times. The sample was blood. This TCR came from a human donor in good health.

CDR3 in amino acids: CASSQVRAGAGEPQHF. The CDR3 DNA follows: TGTGCCAGCAGCCAAGTTCGGGCCGGGGCGGGGGAGCCCCAGCATTTT. This sequence joins TRBV4-2 and TRBJ1-5; D is possibly TRBD1 (5 bases). Germline-derived CDR1 and CDR2 are LGHNA and YNFKEQ. Trimming removed 1 base at V and 8 bases at J, with 18 bases between. This CDR3 has 16 amino acids.